This T cell receptor beta chain stems from a study of blood T cell repertoires in COVID-19. This table comes from immunoSEQ multiplex PCR, and its TCRdb copy is limited to in-frame clones, with some not included. The sample holds 39,000 or so clones, around 82% seen once. The CDR3 has 13 amino acids. After removal of 4 bases from V and 7 bases from J, the junction contained 5 bases not matched to a gene. Germline CDR1 and CDR2: SGHTA and FQGNSA. Sequenced material: peripheral blood. This TCR was recovered from a man in his forties with active or convalescent COVID-19. V usage is TRBV7-2 and J usage is TRBJ2-5; 8 bases are shared with TRBD2. The CDR3 sequence is CASSSDGGATQYF. The CDR3 DNA follows: TGTGCCAGCAGCTCGGACGGGGGGGCGACCCAGTACTTC.